This T cell receptor beta chain was captured by sequencing in a study of cytomegalovirus exposure and HLA in healthy donors. Study details: A prior analysis found 90 million to 120 million unique TCR beta sequences from some 200 million T cells.

Findings and limits, study-wide: Earlier findings revealed that most TCR beta V segments proved productive either about 87% or about 30% of the time.

Of note for this clone: The antigen is undetermined.

Researchers ran the PCR with 60 Vbeta and 13 Jbeta primers. The protocol was immunoSEQ multiplex PCR, while the TCRdb copy is restricted to in-frame clones and leaves out a portion. The sample gives roughly 90,000 clones, roughly 82% of which show up once; 3% to 4% is in the top ten. The receptor was derived from a man between 25 and 39 years old in good health and CMV-seropositive. Sequencing used PBMCs.

The CDR3 loop is CSVKLSTGNQPQHF. CDR3 DNA: TGCAGCGTTAAGCTCTCGACAGGGAATCAGCCCCAGCATTTT. The chain recombines TRBV29-1 with TRBJ1-5; 7 bases are a match to TRBD1. The CDR3 contains 14 residues. The germline CDR1 and CDR2 sequences are SQVTM and ANQGSEA. V gave up 5 bases and J gave up 4 bases; unmatched junction bases: 8.